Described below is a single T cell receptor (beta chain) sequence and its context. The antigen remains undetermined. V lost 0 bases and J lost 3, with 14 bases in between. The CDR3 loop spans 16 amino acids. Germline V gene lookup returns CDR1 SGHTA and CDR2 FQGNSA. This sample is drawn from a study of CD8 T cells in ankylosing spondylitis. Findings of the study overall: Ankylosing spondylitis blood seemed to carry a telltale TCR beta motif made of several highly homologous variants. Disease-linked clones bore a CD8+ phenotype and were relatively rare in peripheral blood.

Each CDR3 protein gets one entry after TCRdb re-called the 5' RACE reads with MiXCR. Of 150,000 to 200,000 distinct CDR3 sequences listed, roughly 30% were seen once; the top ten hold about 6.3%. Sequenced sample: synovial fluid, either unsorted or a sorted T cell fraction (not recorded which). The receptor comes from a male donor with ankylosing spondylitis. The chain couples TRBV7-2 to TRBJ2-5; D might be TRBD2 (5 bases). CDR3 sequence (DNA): TGTGCCAGCAGCTTAGCAATCGCTAGCCAGAAAGAGACCCAGTACTTC. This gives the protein CASSLAIASQKETQYF. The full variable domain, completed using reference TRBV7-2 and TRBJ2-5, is GAGVSQSPSNKVTEKGKDVELRCDPISGHTALYWYRQSLGQGLEFLIYFQGNSAPDKSGLPSDRFSAERTGGSVSTLTIQRTQQEDSAVYLCASSLAIASQKETQYFGPGTRLLVL.